This paragraph covers one T cell receptor beta chain sequence. The target of this receptor is not known. Base qualities were left out, and no much larger clone turns up one base away. This record comes from a study of cytomegalovirus exposure and HLA in healthy donors (dated by TCRdb to 2015 to 2018). Background on the whole study: An earlier analysis of some 600 of the donors reported 250 to 350 Gb of sequence data and 95 million to 140 million unique TCR beta sequences obtained from around 170 million T cells. About five DR-DQ haplotypes were treated as single units for association and clustering because of strong linkage in the cohort. Of the 350 to 450 genotyped donors, 81% fell in the genetic ancestry cluster associated with self-reported Caucasian donors. Donor age, sex, ethnicity and CMV serostatus were compiled together with the repertoire data. HLA typing included class I and class II loci at four-digit resolution. A later analysis re-examined previously published TCR beta repertoires from around 670 donors and added high-resolution HLA genotyping to investigate patterns of TCR occurrence. A separate validation cohort of roughly 130 different subjects was used in addition to the approximately 700-subject first cohort. An early release covering 550 to 650 HLA-typed donors comprised approximately 300 gigabases of sequencing data and tens of millions of unique TCR sequences. Among almost 400 genotyped donors of the cohort, an average of around 240,000 unique TCR beta nucleotide sequences were sequenced per donor, roughly 20% of them non-productive. An earlier analysis of approximately 500 of the donors applied high-throughput TCR beta sequencing to assess whether each TCR beta V gene segment acted as functional or pseudogenic. High-throughput TCR immunosequencing, statistical association of individual TCRs with disease status, and machine learning were combined to predict cytomegalovirus infection status. Genome-wide SNP genotypes for about 65% of the roughly 670 donors were used in a later genetic analysis, which treated that subset as a discovery cohort. In the later analysis, no new phenotypic data were used to find candidate immune exposures; instead, reliance was placed on TCR beta sequences and their occurrence across donors. Using immunosequencing, the study profiled T cell repertoires from 500 to 800 subjects and related those repertoires to cytomegalovirus serostatus. The study aimed to test whether signatures of past pathogen exposure could be identified by cataloging public T cell receptors. Every repertoire in the discovery cohort had been generated on one and the same sequencing platform. The number of typed donors differed by locus: about 620-640 for A, B, C, DRB1 and DQB1; roughly 510 for DQA1; approximately 600 for DPA1; and approximately 450 for DPB1.

Beyond this particular receptor, the publication reports: A total of around 150 TCR beta chains were listed by the study as associated with cytomegalovirus. In a later genetic analysis, a missense DCLRE1C variant was associated with V-gene and J-gene trimming of TCR beta chains, and the association was replicated in an independent cohort. In a later analysis, HLA-associated TCR beta chains were found to be more clonally expanded and to have lower generation probabilities than equally common non-associated chains. A cluster of highly shared sequence variants was judged likely to be a technical artifact of the sequencing pipeline. The authors suggested that the approach could potentially be generalized to other disease states and immunological phenotypes. Three of the identified cytomegalovirus-associated TCR beta chains were confirmed in vitro to be specific for cytomegalovirus antigens. In a later analysis, TCR association rates were found to vary across HLA loci, with the most associated TCRs seen for DRB1 alleles and the fewest for HLA-C alleles. A further reported finding was that TCR beta sequences accurately predicted the HLA-A and HLA-B alleles for most subjects in the first cohort. In an earlier analysis of roughly 500 of the donors, most TCR beta V segments appeared in productive rearrangements about 87% or about 30% of the time, broadly matching IMGT annotations. A later analysis found that most CMV-associated TCR beta chains appeared HLA-restricted, with HLA associations seemingly driven largely by CMV exposure. The only immune exposure information available for the cohort was CMV serostatus. A later analysis reported that several top co-occurrence clusters appeared linked to parvovirus B19, influenza, CMV and Epstein-Barr virus. Specific HLA alleles were associated with 15,000 to 20,000 TCR beta sequences at a false discovery rate of 0.05 in a later analysis. The classifier was reported to diagnose cytomegalovirus status with high specificity and sensitivity in both the original and validation cohorts. Linkage disequilibrium might explain the correlated functional status among segregating V segments, but an unknown experimental factor could not be ruled out. Compared with the 666-donor mean, donors in an Asian-associated ancestry cluster had fewer N-insertions in productive TCRs, according to a later genetic analysis. Because counts were too low, seventeen rarely observed V segments, including chromosome 9 orphons, were excluded from the earlier analysis of a few hundred of the donors. Because some donors lacked HLA typing at each locus, the association tests relied only on the typed subset. Most TCR sequences were seen in very few donors, while some public TCRs were found in many individuals. The presence/absence analyses assumed that sequencing depth was roughly uniform across donors, and that assumption may not be true. In this cohort, only TCR beta chains were sequenced, and detectable features were limited by the absence of alpha or paired-chain data. When HLA alleles, especially DR and DQ, strongly co-occurred, attributing TCR associations to individual alleles was difficult.

The cohort was made up of approximately 700 healthy bone marrow donors. Cohort members were all nominally healthy when sampled, although unrecorded immune exposures were likely present. The donor was CMV seronegative and was included in the group of about 350 seronegative cohort members. A peripheral blood sample was provided by each donor, and peripheral blood mononuclear cells were used for TCR beta sequencing. Genomic DNA extraction from the blood cell samples was performed with the Qiagen DNeasy Blood Extraction Kit. Library creation used the immunoSEQ multiplex PCR assay. The multiplex PCR relied on a mix of 60 forward primers for TCR Vbeta segments and 13 reverse primers for TCR Jbeta segments. The CDR3 region of rearranged TCR beta genes was amplified from genomic DNA with a multiplex PCR assay. The amplified TCR beta libraries were sequenced on the Illumina HiSeq System as 87-base-pair reads. Regarding the original processing steps: Across the roughly 640 repertoires, a later analysis counted roughly 84 million unique TCR beta chains, about 10 million of which were shared by at least two donors. To remove PCR and sequencing errors, raw reads were error-corrected and collapsed into unique sequences using a nearest-neighbor algorithm that merged closely related sequences. V, D and J gene segments were assigned by aligning CDR3 sequences to IMGT reference sequences. For a sequence to be retained, at least a six-nucleotide match to both a V gene segment and a J gene segment was required. A rearrangement was called productive if the CDR3 had no stop codons and remained in frame with V and J, and every other rearrangement was called non-productive. Following IMGT convention, CDR3 was defined as the stretch from the second conserved V-encoded cysteine to the conserved J-encoded phenylalanine. In an earlier analysis of around 570 of the donors, sequences lacking an unambiguous match to a single V gene segment were excluded. In an earlier analysis of 587 of the donors, a V segment was called functional when productive rearrangements were above 56.7%, and segregating when the standard deviation between donors exceeded 5%. A statistical classification framework was built to diagnose cytomegalovirus status from the catalog of TCR beta chain sequences. V and J gene assignment, in a later analysis, came from comparing TCR nucleotide sequences with IMGT/GENE-DB human TR gene sequences. A later analysis assigned CDR3 sequences and most-parsimonious VDJ recombination scenarios with the TCRdist pipeline. In a later analysis, each TCR beta chain was defined by its CDR3 amino acid sequence together with its V-gene family, and reads without a unique V-gene family were excluded. As a way to deal with suspected cross-contamination and a sequencing artifact, a later analysis dropped 592 nucleotide sequences that were highly shared and had low generation probability. For each public chain, a later analysis derived a clonal expansion index from normalized ranks of inferred template counts within each repertoire. Generation probabilities in a later analysis came from a VDJ recombination model fitted to out-of-frame rearrangements, and those results were checked against IGoR. In a later analysis, hypergeometric tests were used to score TCR-TCR, TCR-HLA and TCR-CMV co-occurrence, with a repertoire-size bias correction applied to TCR pairs. To estimate false discovery rates, a later analysis permuted the HLA or CMV assignments 20 times. In a later analysis, co-occurring TCRs were grouped using DBSCAN, and TCRdist sequence similarity was added for clustering within HLA-allele-positive subsets. Repertoires with fewer than 30,000 or more than 120,000 public chains, plus five repertoires with anomalous nucleotide sharing, were excluded from co-occurrence clustering. Imported from immuneACCESS, the table was reduced by TCRdb to in-frame sequences with V and J called. These copies leave out some clones; in studies compared against another copy, an unresolved V gene accounts for under half, and the cause of the remainder is not known. That table is the source of V, J and clone size, and D and trimming were worked out from the DNA. This sample holds about 140,000 clones; around three quarters were observed only once. Around 2% of the sample is taken by the ten largest.

The sequence was obtained from a man aged 30 to 39 in good health and CMV-seronegative. Sequencing was carried out using PBMCs.

The sequenced DNA is TGTGCCAGCAGCCCTTATTACGAGCAGTACTTC. It encodes CASSPYYEQYF. The rearranged segments are TRBV7-2 and TRBJ2-7; no D segment can be confidently identified. Reading the germline V gene gives CDR1 SGHTA and CDR2 FQGNSA. V is clipped by 5 bases and J by 4 bases, and the sequence between their germline boundaries is 6 bases long. The cysteine opens and the phenylalanine closes a CDR3 of 11 amino acids. Only the CDR3 DNA is retained, 33 bases long and in frame from the first base.